Below are 5 T cell receptor beta chains sequenced from a single sample in a study of T cell responses to AZD1222 COVID-19 vaccine. Assay: immunoSEQ multiplex PCR; the TCRdb copy retains only in-frame clones and omits some. The sample contains 160,000 or so clones, just over 90% of which appear only once. This specimen consisted of peripheral blood, obtained 28 days after the second AZD1222 dose. These TCRs come from an adult who received the AZD1222 COVID-19 vaccine.

The chain carries TRBV9 and TRBJ1-6, with D unclear. The germline V gene has CDR1 SGDLS and CDR2 YYNGEE. The CDR3 contains 13 residues. Trimming left V 1 base short and J 9 bases short, with 8 bases between. CDR3 sequence: CASSVIVGSPLHF. The CDR3 DNA sequence: TGTGCCAGCAGCGTAATTGTCGGTTCACCCCTCCACTTT.

This chain links TRBV3-1 (or the pseudogene TRBV3-2) with TRBJ1-1, with D hard to call. CDR1 is LGHDT, CDR2 YNNKEL, per germline (reference sequence). The germline V and J ends were trimmed by 2 bases and 0 bases, with 4 bases remaining between them. CDR3 length: 13 residues. CDR3: CASSQSVNTEAFF. CDR3 in DNA: TGTGCCAGCAGCCAAAGCGTGAACACTGAAGCTTTCTTT.

This clone was counted between two and nine times. This rearrangement joins TRBV29-1 to TRBJ1-1; TRBD1 matches at 8 bases. V lost 6 bases, J lost 4 bases, and 4 bases stayed unmatched. CDR3 length: 12 residues. CDR1 and CDR2 from the germline V gene are SQVTM and ANQGSEA. The DNA of the CDR3 is TGCAGCGTCCAGACAGGGGTCACTGAAGCTTTCTTT. It translates to CSVQTGVTEAFF. Variable domain in full (rest from reference TRBV29-1 and TRBJ1-1): SAVISQKPSRDICQRGTSLTIQCQVDSQVTMMFWYRQQPGQSLTLIATANQGSEATYESGFVIDKFPISRPNLTFSTLTVSNMSPEDSSIYLCSVQTGVTEAFFGQGTRLTVV.

The chain combines TRBV23-1 with TRBJ2-3, with D possibly being TRBD1 (5 bases). TRBV23-1 is filed as an ORF, its function uncertain. The V end was cut by 3 bases, the J end by 8 bases, with 24 bases between. This CDR3 region has 17 residues. In DNA form, the CDR3 reads TGCGCCAGCAGTCACCGTCACCCTGGGGCCGAGTCGGGTACGCAGTATTTT. Its protein is CASSHRHPGAESGTQYF.

The chain is built from TRBV5-8 and TRBJ1-2; D gene uncertain. Trimming stripped 9 bases from V and 2 bases from J, with 5 bases between. This CDR3 comprises 10 residues. CDR1 and CDR2 (germline): SGHTS, YDEGEE. The CDR3 region has the DNA TGTGCCACGCCGAACTATGGCTACACCTTC. Protein: CATPNYGYTF.